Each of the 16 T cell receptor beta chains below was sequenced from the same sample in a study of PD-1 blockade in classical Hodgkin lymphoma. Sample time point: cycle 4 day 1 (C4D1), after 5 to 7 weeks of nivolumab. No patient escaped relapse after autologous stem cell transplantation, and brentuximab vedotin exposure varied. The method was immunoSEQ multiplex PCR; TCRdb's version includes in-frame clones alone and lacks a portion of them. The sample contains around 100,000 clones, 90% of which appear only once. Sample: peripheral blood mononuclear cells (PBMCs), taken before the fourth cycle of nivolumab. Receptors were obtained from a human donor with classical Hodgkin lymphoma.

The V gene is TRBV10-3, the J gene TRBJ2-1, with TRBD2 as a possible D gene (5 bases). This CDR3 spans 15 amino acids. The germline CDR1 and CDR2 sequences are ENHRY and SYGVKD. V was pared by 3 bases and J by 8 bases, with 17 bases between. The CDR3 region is CAISDPPGVGDEQFF. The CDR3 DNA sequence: TGTGCCATCAGTGACCCTCCCGGGGTGGGAGATGAGCAGTTCTTC.

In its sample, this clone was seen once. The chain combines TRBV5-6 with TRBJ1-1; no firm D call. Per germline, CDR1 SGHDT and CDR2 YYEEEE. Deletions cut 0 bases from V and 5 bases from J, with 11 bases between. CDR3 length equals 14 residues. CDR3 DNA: TGTGCCAGCAGCTTGGGAGGGATGGAAACTGAAGCTTTCTTT. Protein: CASSLGGMETEAFF.

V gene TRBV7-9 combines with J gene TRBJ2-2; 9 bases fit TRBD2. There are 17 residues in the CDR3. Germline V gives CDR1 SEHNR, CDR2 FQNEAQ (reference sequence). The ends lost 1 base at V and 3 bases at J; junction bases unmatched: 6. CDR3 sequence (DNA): TGTGCCAGCAGCTTAGAACTGCTAGCGGGGTACACCGGGGAGCTGTTTTTT. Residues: CASSLELLAGYTGELFF.

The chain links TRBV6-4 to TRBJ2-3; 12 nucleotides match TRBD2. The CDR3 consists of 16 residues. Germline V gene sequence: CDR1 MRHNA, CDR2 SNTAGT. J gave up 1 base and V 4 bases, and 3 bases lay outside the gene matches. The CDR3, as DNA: TGTGCCAGCAGTGCTAGACTAGCGGGAGGCACAGATACGCAGTATTTT. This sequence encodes CASSARLAGGTDTQYF.

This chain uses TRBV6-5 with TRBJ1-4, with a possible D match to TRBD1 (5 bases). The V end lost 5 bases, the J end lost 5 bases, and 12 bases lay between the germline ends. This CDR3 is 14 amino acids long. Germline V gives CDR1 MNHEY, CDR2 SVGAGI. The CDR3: CASSRDGGNEKLFF. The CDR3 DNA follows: TGTGCCAGCAGTCGGGACGGGGGGAATGAAAAACTGTTTTTT.

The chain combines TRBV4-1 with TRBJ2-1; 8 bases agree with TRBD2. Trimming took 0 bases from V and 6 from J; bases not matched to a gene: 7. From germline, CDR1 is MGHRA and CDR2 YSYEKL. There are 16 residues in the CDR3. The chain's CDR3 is CASSQDRRGAGNEQFF. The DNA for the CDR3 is TGCGCCAGCAGCCAAGATAGGCGGGGGGCCGGCAATGAGCAGTTCTTC.

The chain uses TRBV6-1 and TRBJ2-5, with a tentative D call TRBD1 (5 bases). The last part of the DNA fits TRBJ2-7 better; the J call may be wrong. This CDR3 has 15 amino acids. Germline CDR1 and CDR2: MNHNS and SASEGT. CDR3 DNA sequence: TGTGCCAGCAGTGACCGCCAGGGTATGGGGATCGAGCAGTACTTC. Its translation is CASSDRQGMGIEQYF.

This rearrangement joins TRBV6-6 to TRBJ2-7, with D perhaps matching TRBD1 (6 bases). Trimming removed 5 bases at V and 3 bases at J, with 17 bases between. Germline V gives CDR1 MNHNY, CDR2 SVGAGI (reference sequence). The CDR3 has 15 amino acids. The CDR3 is CASSEVAGAIYEQYF. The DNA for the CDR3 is TGTGCCAGCAGTGAGGTTGCAGGGGCCATCTACGAGCAGTACTTC.

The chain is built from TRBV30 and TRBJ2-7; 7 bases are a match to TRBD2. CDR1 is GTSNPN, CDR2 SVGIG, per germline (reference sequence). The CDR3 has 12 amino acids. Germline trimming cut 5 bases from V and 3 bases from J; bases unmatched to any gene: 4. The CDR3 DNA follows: TGTGCCTGGGGACGGGGGGTCTACGAGCAGTACTTC. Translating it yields CAWGRGVYEQYF.

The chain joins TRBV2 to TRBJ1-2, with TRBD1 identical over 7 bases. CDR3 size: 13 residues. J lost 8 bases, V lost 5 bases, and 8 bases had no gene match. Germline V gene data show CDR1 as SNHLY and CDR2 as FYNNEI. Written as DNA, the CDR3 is TGTGCCAGCAGTTACACAGGGGTGGGCGGCTACACCTTC. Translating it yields CASSYTGVGGYTF.

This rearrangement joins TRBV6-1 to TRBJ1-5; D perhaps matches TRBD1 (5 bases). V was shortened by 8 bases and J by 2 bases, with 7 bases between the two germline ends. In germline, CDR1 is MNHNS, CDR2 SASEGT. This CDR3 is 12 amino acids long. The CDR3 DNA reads TGTGCCAGCCAACAGGGCAATCAGCCCCAGCATTTT. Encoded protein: CASQQGNQPQHF.

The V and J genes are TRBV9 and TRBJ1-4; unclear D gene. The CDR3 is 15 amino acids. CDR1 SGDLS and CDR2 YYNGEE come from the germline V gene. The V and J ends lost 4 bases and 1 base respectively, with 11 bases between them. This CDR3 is CASSPPPGTNEKLFF. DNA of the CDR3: TGTGCCAGCAGCCCCCCCCCTGGAACTAATGAAAAACTGTTTTTT.

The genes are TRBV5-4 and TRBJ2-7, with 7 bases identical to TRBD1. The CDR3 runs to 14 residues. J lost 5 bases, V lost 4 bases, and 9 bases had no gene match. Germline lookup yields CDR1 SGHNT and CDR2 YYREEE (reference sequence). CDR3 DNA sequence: TGTGCCAGCAGCCCCTACAGGGGCAAAAACGAGCAGTACTTC. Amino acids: CASSPYRGKNEQYF.

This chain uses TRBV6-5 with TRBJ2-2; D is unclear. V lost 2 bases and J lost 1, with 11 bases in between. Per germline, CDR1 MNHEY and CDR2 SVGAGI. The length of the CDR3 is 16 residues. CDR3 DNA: TGTGCCAGCAGTTACGATGGGGAAATGAACACCGGGGAGCTGTTTTTT. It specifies CASSYDGEMNTGELFF.

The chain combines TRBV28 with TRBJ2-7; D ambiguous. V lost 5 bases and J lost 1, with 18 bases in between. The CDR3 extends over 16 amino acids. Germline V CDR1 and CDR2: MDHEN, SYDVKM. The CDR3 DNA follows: TGTGCCAGCAGTAGACCGACCGGGCCCCGATCCTACGAGCAGTACTTC. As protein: CASSRPTGPRSYEQYF. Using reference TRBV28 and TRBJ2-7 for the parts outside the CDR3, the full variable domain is DVKVTQSSRYLVKRTGEKVFLECVQDMDHENMFWYRQDPGLGLRLIYFSYDVKMKEKGDIPEGYSVSREKKERFSLILESASTNQTSMYLCASSRPTGPRSYEQYFGPGTRLTVT.

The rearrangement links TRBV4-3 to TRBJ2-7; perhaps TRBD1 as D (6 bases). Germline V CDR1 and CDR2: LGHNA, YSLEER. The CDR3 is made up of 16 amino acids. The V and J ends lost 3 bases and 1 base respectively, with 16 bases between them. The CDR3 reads CASSQQPHRESYEQYF. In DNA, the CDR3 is TGCGCCAGCAGCCAGCAGCCTCACAGGGAGTCCTACGAGCAGTACTTC.